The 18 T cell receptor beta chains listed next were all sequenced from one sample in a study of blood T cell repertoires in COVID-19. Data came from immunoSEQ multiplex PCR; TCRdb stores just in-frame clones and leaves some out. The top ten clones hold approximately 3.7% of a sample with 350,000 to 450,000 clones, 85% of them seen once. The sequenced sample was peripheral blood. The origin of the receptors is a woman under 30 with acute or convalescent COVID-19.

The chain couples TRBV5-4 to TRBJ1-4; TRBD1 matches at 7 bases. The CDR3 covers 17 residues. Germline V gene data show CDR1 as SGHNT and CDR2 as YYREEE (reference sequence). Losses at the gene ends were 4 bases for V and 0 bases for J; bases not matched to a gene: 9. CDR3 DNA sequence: TGTGCCAGCAGCCCCGGGACAGCCATTGCAACTAATGAAAAACTGTTTTTT. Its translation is CASSPGTAIATNEKLFF.

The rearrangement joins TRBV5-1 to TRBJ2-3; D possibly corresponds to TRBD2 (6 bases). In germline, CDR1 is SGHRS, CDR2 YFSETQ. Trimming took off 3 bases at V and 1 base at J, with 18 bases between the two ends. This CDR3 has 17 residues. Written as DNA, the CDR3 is TGCGCCAGCAGCTCGTTGATCGCGGGGTCCGGCACAGATACGCAGTATTTT. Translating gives CASSSLIAGSGTDTQYF.

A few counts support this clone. Here the CDR3 DNA reads TGTGCCAGCAGTGCACCGGGACTCGATAGCTACACCTTC. Translation: CASSAPGLDSYTF. This chain links TRBV28 with TRBJ1-2, with D perhaps TRBD1 (5 bases). The V end was cut by 5 bases, the J end by 9 bases, with 16 bases between. Germline assignment: CDR1 MDHEN and CDR2 SYDVKM. CDR3 length equals 13 residues.

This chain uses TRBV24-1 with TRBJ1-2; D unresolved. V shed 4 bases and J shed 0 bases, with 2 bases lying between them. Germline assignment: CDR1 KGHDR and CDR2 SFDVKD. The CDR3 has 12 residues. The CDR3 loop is CATSDTNYGYTF. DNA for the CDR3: TGTGCCACCAGTGACACTAACTATGGCTACACCTTC.

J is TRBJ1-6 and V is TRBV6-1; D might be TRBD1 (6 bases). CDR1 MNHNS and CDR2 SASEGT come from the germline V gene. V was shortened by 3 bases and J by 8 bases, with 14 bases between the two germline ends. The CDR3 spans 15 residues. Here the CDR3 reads CASSEYRATDSPLHF. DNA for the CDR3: TGTGCCAGCAGTGAGTACAGGGCGACGGATTCACCCCTCCACTTT.

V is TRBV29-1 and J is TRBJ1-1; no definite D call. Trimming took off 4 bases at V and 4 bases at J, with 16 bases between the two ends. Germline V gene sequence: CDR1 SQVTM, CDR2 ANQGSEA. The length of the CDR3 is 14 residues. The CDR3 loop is CSVVSSTPGTEAFF. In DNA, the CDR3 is TGCAGCGTTGTTAGTAGTACCCCGGGCACTGAAGCTTTCTTT.

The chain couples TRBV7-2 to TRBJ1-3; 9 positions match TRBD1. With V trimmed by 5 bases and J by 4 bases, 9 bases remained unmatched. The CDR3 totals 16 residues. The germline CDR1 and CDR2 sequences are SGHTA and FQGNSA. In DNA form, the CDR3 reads TGTGCCAGCAGCACCCGTACCGGGACAGGGGGAAACACCATATATTTT. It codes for CASSTRTGTGGNTIYF.

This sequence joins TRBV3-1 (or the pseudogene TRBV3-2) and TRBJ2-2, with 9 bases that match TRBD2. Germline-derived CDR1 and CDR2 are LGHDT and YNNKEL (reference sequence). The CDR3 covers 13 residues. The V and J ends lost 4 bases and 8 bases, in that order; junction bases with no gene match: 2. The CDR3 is CASSRTSVGELFF. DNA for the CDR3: TGTGCCAGCAGCCGGACTAGCGTGGGGGAGCTGTTTTTT.

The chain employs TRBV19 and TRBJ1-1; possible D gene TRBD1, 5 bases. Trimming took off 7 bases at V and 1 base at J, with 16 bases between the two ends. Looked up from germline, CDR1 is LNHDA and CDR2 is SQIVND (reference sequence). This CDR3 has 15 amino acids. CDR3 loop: CASNRETAANTEAFF. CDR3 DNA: TGTGCCAGTAATAGAGAGACAGCCGCGAACACTGAAGCTTTCTTT.

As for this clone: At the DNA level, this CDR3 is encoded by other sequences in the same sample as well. The CDR3 DNA follows: TGCGCCAGCAGCTTACAGGGTGACTATGGCTACACCTTC. Encoded protein: CASSLQGDYGYTF. The chain has TRBV5-1 and TRBJ1-2, with D possibly matching TRBD1 (6 bases). The CDR3 totals 13 residues. The germline CDR1 and CDR2 sequences are SGHRS and YFSETQ. Trimming removed 2 bases from V and 3 bases from J, with 8 bases in between.

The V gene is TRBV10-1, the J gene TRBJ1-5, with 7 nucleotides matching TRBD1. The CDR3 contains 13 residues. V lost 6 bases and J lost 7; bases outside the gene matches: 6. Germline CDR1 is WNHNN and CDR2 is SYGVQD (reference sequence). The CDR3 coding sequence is TGCGCCAGCAGAAACAGGGGCGGGCAGCCCCAGCATTTT. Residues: CASRNRGGQPQHF.

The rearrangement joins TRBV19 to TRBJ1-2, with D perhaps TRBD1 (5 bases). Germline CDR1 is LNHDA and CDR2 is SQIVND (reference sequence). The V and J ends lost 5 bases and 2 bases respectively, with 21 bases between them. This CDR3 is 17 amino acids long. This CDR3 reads CASSSPRWRGRNYGYTF. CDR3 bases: TGTGCCAGTAGTTCCCCTCGGTGGAGGGGTAGAAACTATGGCTACACCTTC.

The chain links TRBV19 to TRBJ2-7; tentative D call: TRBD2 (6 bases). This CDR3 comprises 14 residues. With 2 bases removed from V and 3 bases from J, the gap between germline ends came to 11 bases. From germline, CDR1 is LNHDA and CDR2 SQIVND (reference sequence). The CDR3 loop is CASSINLASYEQYF. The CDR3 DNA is TGTGCCAGTAGTATAAACCTAGCGAGCTACGAGCAGTACTTC.

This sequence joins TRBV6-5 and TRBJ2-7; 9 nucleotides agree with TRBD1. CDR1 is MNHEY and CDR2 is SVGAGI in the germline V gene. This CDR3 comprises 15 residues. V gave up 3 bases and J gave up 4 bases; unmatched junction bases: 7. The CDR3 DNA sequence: TGTGCCAGCAGTTATATAGGGACAGGGCCATACGAGCAGTACTTC. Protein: CASSYIGTGPYEQYF.

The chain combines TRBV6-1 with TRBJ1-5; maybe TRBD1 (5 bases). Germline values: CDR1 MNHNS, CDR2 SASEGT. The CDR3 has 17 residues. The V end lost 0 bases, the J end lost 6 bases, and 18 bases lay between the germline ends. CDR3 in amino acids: CASSEAWPGLWAQPQHF. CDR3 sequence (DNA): TGTGCCAGCAGTGAAGCATGGCCGGGACTATGGGCTCAGCCCCAGCATTTT.

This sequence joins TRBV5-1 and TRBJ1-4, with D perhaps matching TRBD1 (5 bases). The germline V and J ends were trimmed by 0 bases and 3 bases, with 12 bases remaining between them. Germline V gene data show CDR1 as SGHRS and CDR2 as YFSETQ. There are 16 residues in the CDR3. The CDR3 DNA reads TGCGCCAGCAGCTTGGATGGGGCTTACTCTAATGAAAAACTGTTTTTT. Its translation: CASSLDGAYSNEKLFF.

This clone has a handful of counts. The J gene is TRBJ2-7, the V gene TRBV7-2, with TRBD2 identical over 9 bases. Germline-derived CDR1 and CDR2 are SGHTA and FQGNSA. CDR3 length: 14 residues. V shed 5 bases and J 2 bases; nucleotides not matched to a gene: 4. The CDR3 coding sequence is TGTGCCAGCAGCCGGACTAGCGCTACCTACGAGCAGTACTTC. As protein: CASSRTSATYEQYF.

The CDR3 nucleotides read TGTGCCAATCTTCGGCAGGCCCCCCACTACGAGCAGTACTTC. Translating it yields CANLRQAPHYEQYF. The chain uses TRBV5-3 and TRBJ2-7; no definite D call. TRBV5-3 is labeled an ORF, and its function is uncertain. V shed 9 bases and J shed 3 bases, with 19 bases lying between them. The CDR3 has 14 amino acids.